This T cell receptor (beta chain) came from a study of cytomegalovirus exposure and HLA in healthy donors. General study findings and limits: CMV serostatus was the sole immune exposure data available. An analysis done earlier found most TCR beta V segments productive about 90% or about 30% of the time.

On this clone: The antigen remains undetermined.

With 60 Vbeta and 13 Jbeta primers, the PCR was carried out. TCRdb's table, derived via immunoSEQ multiplex PCR, lists solely in-frame clones and lacks some. The sample includes 100,000 to 150,000 clones, over 60% of them seen just once. The V gene lost 1 base and the J gene lost 0 bases, with 12 bases spanning the gap. The CDR3 is made up of 16 amino acids. CDR1 and CDR2 (germline): SGHVS, FQNEAQ. The sequencing input was PBMCs. This chain links TRBV7-8 with TRBJ1-1, with D uncertain. This TCR derives from a female donor in good health and CMV-seronegative. CDR3 DNA: TGTGCCAGCAGCTTAGAGGGTCGCGGGCTGAACACTGAAGCTTTCTTT. Protein product: CASSLEGRGLNTEAFF.